The subject of this entry is one TCR beta chain. Its matching antigen is unknown. This specimen belongs to a study of OX40 agonist ivuxolimab in advanced cancers. Study-level background: Patients got intravenous ivuxolimab at 0.01 to 10 mg/kg every 2 weeks. Participants averaged about 66 years of age (range roughly 23 to 90) and were 82.7% male.

The method was immunoSEQ multiplex PCR; TCRdb's version includes in-frame clones alone and lacks a portion of them. The table lists under 50,000 clones, 82% of them singletons. This CDR3 contains 15 residues. Germline loops: CDR1 ENHRY, CDR2 SYGVKD. Trimming at V came to 6 bases and at J to 7 bases, leaving 11 bases not matched to a gene. Overall study findings and caveats: The average count of expanded clones was higher among CD8+ T cells than among CD4+. At 0.1 to 3.0 mg/kg and by week 6, CD4+ and CD8+ T cells in the blood had expanded clonally.

The receptor was isolated from an adult with an advanced solid tumor such as melanoma, head and neck, liver or kidney cancer. This material consisted of CD4+ or CD8+ T cells sorted from blood, taken in a trial of the OX40 agonist ivuxolimab. The J gene is TRBJ1-2, the V gene TRBV10-3; 10 positions match TRBD1. The CDR3 region has the DNA TGTGCCATCAGGAACCGGGACAGGGGAGCGAGTGGCTACACCTTC. It codes for CAIRNRDRGASGYTF.